This TCR beta chain was observed in a study of vaccination and CD4 T cells after COVID-19. About the study: The convalescents were made up of six males and four females, two of whom were Hispanic. With a range of 35 to 161, the median interval from diagnosis to drawing post-COVID samples was approximately 100 days. At a median 72 days (range 14 to 241) after dose two, post-vaccine samples were obtained. Whole-study findings and limits: Median approximately 90% of reactive clones detected in convalescent patients emerged only post-vaccination.

This clonotype was counted a few times. Its antigen is currently unknown. TCRdb ran MiXCR on the PCR reads and lists one entry per CDR3 protein. Here the sample spans more than 35,000 distinct CDR3 sequences, 36% being singletons. The germline CDR1 and CDR2 sequences are DFQATT and SNEGSKA (reference sequence). The CDR3 runs to 16 residues. The ends were cut back, 1 base at V and 9 bases at J, with 25 bases in the middle. Time point given: late sampling 161 to 241 days after vaccination in a few convalescent patients. The clonotype was recovered from a human donor who had recovered from COVID-19. The chain combines TRBV20-1 with TRBJ2-7, with D perhaps matching TRBD1 (7 bases). Here the sequenced sample was CD4+ T cells from blood, taken about 7 months after SARS-CoV-2 vaccination. The CDR3 loop reads CSARARARTGGIGQYF. In nucleotides, the CDR3 is TGCAGTGCTAGAGCCAGAGCGCGGACAGGAGGGATAGGGCAGTACTTC.